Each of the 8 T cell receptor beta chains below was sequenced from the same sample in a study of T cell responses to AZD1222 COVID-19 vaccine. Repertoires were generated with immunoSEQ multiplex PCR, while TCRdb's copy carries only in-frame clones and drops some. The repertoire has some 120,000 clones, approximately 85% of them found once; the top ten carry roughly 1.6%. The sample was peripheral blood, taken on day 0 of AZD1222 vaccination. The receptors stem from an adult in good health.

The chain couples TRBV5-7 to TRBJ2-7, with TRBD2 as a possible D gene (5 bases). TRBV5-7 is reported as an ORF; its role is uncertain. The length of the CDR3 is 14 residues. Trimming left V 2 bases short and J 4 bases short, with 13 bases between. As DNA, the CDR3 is TGTGCCAGCAGCTTAGAGGAGGACCCGTACGAGCAGTACTTC. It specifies CASSLEEDPYEQYF.

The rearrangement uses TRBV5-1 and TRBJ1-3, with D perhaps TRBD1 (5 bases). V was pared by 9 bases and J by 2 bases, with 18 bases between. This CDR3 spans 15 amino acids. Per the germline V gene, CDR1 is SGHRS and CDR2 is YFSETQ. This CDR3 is CANLKTGGTGNTIYF. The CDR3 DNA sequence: TGCGCCAACCTGAAAACGGGGGGAACTGGAAACACCATATATTTT.

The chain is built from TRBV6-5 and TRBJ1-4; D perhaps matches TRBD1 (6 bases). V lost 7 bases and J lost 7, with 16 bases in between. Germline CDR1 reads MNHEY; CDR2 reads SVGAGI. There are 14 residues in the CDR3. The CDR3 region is CASTYQGGGEKLFF. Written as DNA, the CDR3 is TGTGCCAGCACCTACCAGGGAGGGGGTGAAAAACTGTTTTTT.

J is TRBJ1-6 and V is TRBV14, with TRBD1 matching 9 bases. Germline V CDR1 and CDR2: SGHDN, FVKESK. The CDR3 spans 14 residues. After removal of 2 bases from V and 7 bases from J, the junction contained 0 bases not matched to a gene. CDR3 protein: CASSQTGGNSPLHF. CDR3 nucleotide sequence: TGTGCCAGCAGCCAAACAGGGGGCAATTCACCCCTCCACTTT. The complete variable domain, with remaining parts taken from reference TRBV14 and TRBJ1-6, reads EAGVTQFPSHSVIEKGQTVTLRCDPISGHDNLYWYRRVMGKEIKFLLHFVKESKQDESGMPNNRFLAERTGGTYSTLKVQPAELEDSGVYFCASSQTGGNSPLHFGNGTRLTVT.

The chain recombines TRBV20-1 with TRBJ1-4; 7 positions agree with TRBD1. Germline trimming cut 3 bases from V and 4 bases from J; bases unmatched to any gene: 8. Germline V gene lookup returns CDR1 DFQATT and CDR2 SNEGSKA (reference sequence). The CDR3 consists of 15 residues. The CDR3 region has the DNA TGCAGTGCTAGTGCCGGGACAGTTAATAATGAAAAACTGTTTTTT. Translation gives CSASAGTVNNEKLFF.

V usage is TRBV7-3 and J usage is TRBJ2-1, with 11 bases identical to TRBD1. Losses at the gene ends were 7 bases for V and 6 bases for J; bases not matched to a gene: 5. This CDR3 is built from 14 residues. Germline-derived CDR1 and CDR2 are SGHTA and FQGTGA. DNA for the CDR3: TGTGCCAGCACCTGGACAGGGGGCTCCAATGAGCAGTTCTTC. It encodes CASTWTGGSNEQFF.

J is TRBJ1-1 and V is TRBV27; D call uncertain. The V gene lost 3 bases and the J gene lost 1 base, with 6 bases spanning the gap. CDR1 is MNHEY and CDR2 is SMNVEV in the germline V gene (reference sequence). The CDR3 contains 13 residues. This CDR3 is CASSFRSNTEAFF. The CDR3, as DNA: TGTGCCAGCAGTTTCCGGTCGAACACTGAAGCTTTCTTT.

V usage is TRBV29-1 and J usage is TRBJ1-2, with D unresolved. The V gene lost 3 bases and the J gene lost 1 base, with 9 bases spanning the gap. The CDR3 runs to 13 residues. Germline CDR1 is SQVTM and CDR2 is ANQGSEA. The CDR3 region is CSVDRLFNYGYTF. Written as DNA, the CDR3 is TGCAGCGTTGACAGGCTCTTTAACTATGGCTACACCTTC. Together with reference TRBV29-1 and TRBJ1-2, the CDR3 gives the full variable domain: SAVISQKPSRDICQRGTSLTIQCQVDSQVTMMFWYRQQPGQSLTLIATANQGSEATYESGFVIDKFPISRPNLTFSTLTVSNMSPEDSSIYLCSVDRLFNYGYTFGSGTRLTVV.